These T cell receptor beta chains were read from a single sample in a study of low-dose radiotherapy and immunotherapy resistance in tumors. TCRdb itself ran the reads through MiXCR, one entry per CDR3 protein. The data hold about 64,000 distinct CDR3 sequences, with roughly 29% observed a single time. The material sequenced was PBMCs, taken before treatment. The receptors derive from a male donor with rectosigmoid adenocarcinoma. Each CDR3 is given with its conserved first and last residue. D genes are given only for firm matches. Part of the rows lack a size; the others show once, few, many or a class for expanded clones.

j_call | clone_size | d_call | v_call | cdr3_aa | cdr3_nt
TRBJ1-1 | many | NA | TRBV27 | CASSLDQGTEAFF | TGTGCCAGCAGTTTAGATCAGGGGACTGAAGCTTTCTTT
TRBJ2-1 | many | NA | TRBV29-1 | CSVREFTYNEQFF | TGCAGCGTCCGAGAGTTTACCTACAATGAGCAGTTCTTC
TRBJ2-3 | NA | TRBD2 | TRBV12-3/TRBV12-4 | CASSLVLAGGLTDTQYF | TGTGCCAGCAGTTTAGTCCTGGCGGGAGGGCTCACAGATACGCAGTATTTT
TRBJ2-1 | many | NA | TRBV18 | CASSPRSGLNNEQFF | TGTGCCAGCTCACCACGATCTGGACTAAACAATGAGCAGTTCTTC
TRBJ2-7 | NA | TRBD2 | TRBV29-1 | CSVVGLAGNYEQYF | TGCAGCGTTGTTGGACTAGCGGGTAACTACGAGCAGTACTTC
TRBJ2-5 | many | TRBD2 | TRBV12-3/TRBV12-4 | CASSRMTSGGETQYF | TGTGCCAGCAGCCGGATGACTAGCGGGGGAGAGACCCAGTACTTC
TRBJ2-3 | many | NA | TRBV15 | CATSRGVTGDTQYF | TGTGCCACCAGCAGGGGAGTTACAGGGGATACGCAGTATTTT
TRBJ1-1 | many | NA | TRBV7-2 | CASSPGTQHTEAFF | TGTGCCAGCAGCCCCGGGACGCAACACACTGAAGCTTTCTTT
TRBJ2-7 | many | TRBD1 | TRBV28 | CASSPPRWAGGGYEQYF | TGTGCCAGCAGTCCCCCCCGATGGGCAGGGGGCGGCTACGAGCAGTACTTC
TRBJ1-1 | NA | NA | TRBV6-2/TRBV6-3 | CASSARYTEAFF | TGTGCCAGCAGTGCCAGGTACACTGAAGCTTTCTTT
TRBJ2-7 | many | TRBD1 | TRBV7-2 | CASSGTGGYEQYF | TGTGCCAGCTCCGGGACAGGGGGTTACGAGCAGTACTTC
TRBJ2-7 | many | NA | TRBV12-3/TRBV12-4 | CASSLNYNTRQYF | TGTGCCAGCAGTTTAAACTACAATACGCGGCAGTACTTC
TRBJ1-5 | many | NA | TRBV28 | CAARGSGGGNQPQHF | TGTGCCGCGAGGGGCTCCGGGGGTGGGAATCAGCCCCAGCATTTT
TRBJ1-2 | many | NA | TRBV3-1 | CASSQEGDRRLSYGYTF | TGTGCCAGCAGCCAAGAGGGAGACAGGCGACTAAGCTATGGCTACACCTTC
TRBJ2-3 | many | TRBD2 | TRBV6-2/TRBV6-3 | CASVGGGAGEDTQYF | TGTGCCAGCGTGGGCGGGGGGGCCGGCGAAGATACGCAGTATTTT
TRBJ1-6 | NA | NA | TRBV7-8 | CASSERSSSYNSPLHF | TGTGCCAGCAGCGAACGCAGTAGCTCCTATAATTCACCCCTCCACTTT
TRBJ2-5 | many | NA | TRBV11-2 | CASSLRGLGGETQYF | TGTGCCAGCAGCTTACGGGGGTTGGGCGGGGAGACCCAGTACTTC
TRBJ2-7 | many | TRBD2 | TRBV13 | CASSRTSAGEQYF | TGTGCCAGCAGCCGGACTAGCGCAGGGGAGCAGTACTTC
TRBJ2-3 | many | NA | TRBV24-1 | CATSGFDRAGSTDTQYF | TGTGCCACCAGTGGTTTCGACAGGGCGGGGTCCACAGATACGCAGTATTTT
TRBJ1-2 | many | NA | TRBV28 | CASSNHIASYGYTF | TGTGCCAGCAGTAACCACATAGCTTCCTATGGCTACACCTTC
TRBJ2-7 | many | NA | TRBV2 | CASNSGHPPYEQYF | TGTGCCAGCAACTCGGGACACCCGCCGTACGAGCAGTACTTC
TRBJ2-7 | once | NA | TRBV5-1 | CASSRGESSEQYF | TGCGCCAGCAGCAGGGGGGAATCGTCCGAGCAGTACTTC
TRBJ2-7 | few | NA | TRBV4-3 | CASSQDYGNYEQYF | TGCGCCAGCAGCCAAGATTATGGTAACTACGAGCAGTACTTC
TRBJ1-5 | NA | NA | TRBV19 | CASMFGENQPQHF | TGTGCCAGTATGTTCGGAGAGAATCAGCCCCAGCATTTT
TRBJ2-4 | few | NA | TRBV9 | CASSVEGEGAKNIQYF | TGTGCCAGCAGCGTAGAGGGGGAGGGCGCCAAAAACATTCAGTACTTC
TRBJ2-7 | NA | NA | TRBV10-3 | CAIRATSEEQYF | TGTGCCATCAGAGCGACGAGTGAGGAGCAGTACTTC
TRBJ2-7 | many | TRBD1 | TRBV20-1 | CSARVMGTDFYEQYF | TGCAGTGCTAGAGTTATGGGGACAGACTTCTACGAGCAGTACTTC
TRBJ2-2 | few | NA | TRBV6-4 | CASSDSIGGTGELFF | TGTGCCAGCAGTGACTCGATTGGGGGCACCGGGGAGCTGTTTTTT
TRBJ1-1 | many | TRBD1 | TRBV20-1 | CSARGTGGVGTEAFF | TGCAGTGCCAGAGGGACAGGGGGCGTCGGCACTGAAGCTTTCTTT
TRBJ2-3 | many | NA | TRBV6-2/TRBV6-3 | CASTRGVRDTQYF | TGTGCCAGCACGAGGGGGGTTCGAGATACGCAGTATTTT
TRBJ2-6 | NA | NA | TRBV6-1 | CASSRSSFLGANVLTF | TGTGCCAGCAGCCGTTCTTCCTTCTTGGGGGCCAACGTCCTGACTTTC
TRBJ1-1 | many | TRBD1 | TRBV30 | CAWSLQGQRDTEAFF | TGTGCCTGGAGTCTCCAGGGACAGCGCGATACTGAAGCTTTCTTT
TRBJ1-2 | many | NA | TRBV12-3/TRBV12-4 | CASSLAGPYGYTF | TGTGCCAGCAGTTTGGCGGGGCCGTATGGCTACACCTTC
TRBJ2-1 | many | NA | TRBV28 | CASSLGGFVNEQFF | TGTGCCAGCAGTTTAGGCGGGTTCGTCAATGAGCAGTTCTTC
TRBJ1-1 | many | NA | TRBV19 | CASSTGAPLTEAFF | TGTGCCAGTAGTACGGGGGCTCCCCTCACTGAAGCTTTCTTT
TRBJ1-2 | many | NA | TRBV19 | CASSFGQYGYTF | TGTGCCAGTAGTTTCGGACAGTATGGCTACACCTTC
TRBJ2-7 | many | NA | TRBV10-3 | CASRPRIGEQYF | TGTGCCTCCCGACCCAGGATTGGCGAGCAGTACTTC
TRBJ2-2 | NA | NA | TRBV15 | CATSRGGQINTGELFF | TGTGCCACCAGCAGAGGCGGCCAGATTAACACCGGGGAGCTGTTTTTT
TRBJ2-2 | many | NA | TRBV27 | CASSLVRSNTGELFF | TGTGCCAGCAGTTTGGTCAGGTCTAACACCGGGGAGCTGTTTTTT
TRBJ2-3 | many | NA | TRBV7-2 | CASRASRTTDTQYF | TGTGCCAGCAGAGCTAGCAGAACCACAGATACGCAGTATTTT
TRBJ2-5 | many | NA | TRBV20-1 | CSARDWAGRETQYF | TGCAGTGCTAGAGACTGGGCAGGGAGGGAGACCCAGTACTTC
TRBJ2-2 | many | TRBD1 | TRBV7-8 | CASSLRDRVAGELFF | TGTGCCAGCAGCTTACGGGACAGGGTAGCCGGGGAGCTGTTTTTT
TRBJ2-1 | NA | TRBD2 | TRBV5-1 | CASLKETSGSYNEQFF | TGCGCCAGCCTAAAGGAGACTAGCGGGAGCTACAATGAGCAGTTCTTC
TRBJ2-1 | many | TRBD1 | TRBV27 | CASSLLRTGIGNEQFF | TGTGCCAGCAGTTTATTGCGGACAGGGATTGGCAATGAGCAGTTCTTC
TRBJ2-1 | many | NA | TRBV21-1 | CASSKRGGTRMNEQFF | TGTGCCAGCAGCAAACGGGGAGGGACGAGGATGAATGAGCAGTTCTTC
TRBJ2-3 | many | NA | TRBV20-1 | CSASTGGGGTDTQYF | TGCAGTGCTAGTACCGGGGGTGGGGGCACAGATACGCAGTATTTT
TRBJ2-3 | many | NA | TRBV6-1 | CASSLFGVTSTDTQYF | TGTGCCAGCAGCTTATTCGGGGTTACTAGCACAGATACGCAGTATTTT
TRBJ1-5 | NA | NA | TRBV6-6 | CASSSTGNQPQHF | TGTGCCAGCAGCTCTACAGGTAATCAGCCCCAGCATTTT
TRBJ2-3 | once | NA | TRBV20-1 | CSAIVAGPSTDTQYF | TGCAGTGCTATCGTTGCAGGCCCTAGCACAGATACGCAGTATTTT
TRBJ1-2 | many | TRBD1 | TRBV29-1 | CSSEQGDLGYGYTF | TGCAGCTCGGAACAGGGGGACTTGGGCTATGGCTACACCTTC
TRBJ1-5 | many | NA | TRBV7-2 | CASSSPGVASNQPQHF | TGTGCCAGCAGCTCCCCCGGTGTAGCTAGCAATCAGCCCCAGCATTTT
TRBJ1-2 | many | NA | TRBV25-1 | CASSDALFDYGYTF | TGTGCCAGCAGTGATGCCTTATTCGACTATGGCTACACCTTC
TRBJ2-7 | many | NA | TRBV28 | CASSLGGSYREQYF | TGTGCCAGCAGTTTGGGGGGATCATATCGCGAGCAGTACTTC
TRBJ1-5 | many | NA | TRBV5-6 | CASSFWGGNQPQHF | TGTGCCAGCAGCTTTTGGGGCGGGAATCAGCCCCAGCATTTT
TRBJ2-1 | many | TRBD2 | TRBV20-1 | CSALLLAGEPYNEQFF | TGCAGTGCCCTACTCCTAGCGGGAGAACCCTACAATGAGCAGTTCTTC
TRBJ1-1 | many | NA | TRBV5-4 | CASSFYRQEAFF | TGTGCCAGCAGCTTCTATCGACAGGAAGCTTTCTTT
TRBJ2-1 | many | NA | TRBV6-4 | CASSFAASNEQFF | TGTGCCAGCAGTTTCGCAGCGAGCAATGAGCAGTTCTTC
TRBJ2-1 | many | TRBD1 | TRBV28 | CASSKGQTEQFF | TGTGCCAGCAGCAAGGGACAGACTGAGCAGTTCTTC
TRBJ2-5 | many | TRBD2 | TRBV20-1 | CSARTSGRRETQYF | TGCAGTGCCCGGACTAGCGGGAGGCGAGAGACCCAGTACTTC